The 15 T cell receptor beta chains given below trace back to one sample, sequenced in a study of patients and donors after allogeneic stem cell transplantation (dated by TCRdb to the early 2020s). The receptor library was made with RT-PCR. Sequenced using a NextSeq 550. TCRdb reprocessing: public reads trimmed at Q25 with fastp, clones called with MiXCR, in-frame beta chains kept. Each CDR3 protein gets just one entry, which takes the most common genes and DNA from the rows behind it. This sample has 800,000 to 1,000,000 distinct CDR3 sequences in its table, and more than 15% of those were observed once. The ten largest clones take up under 6.5% of the sample. Specimen: blood, either unsorted or a sorted T cell fraction (not recorded which). These receptors all come from a human donor who was either an allogeneic HSCT recipient or a stem cell or donor lymphocyte infusion donor (not recorded which). It is not recorded whose cells these are; they may come from a transplant donor.

The chain couples TRBV16 to TRBJ2-3; a weak D match, TRBD2 (6 bases). The V gene's germline CDR1 is KGHSY and CDR2 FQNENV. The CDR3 totals 16 residues. Between the trimmed V and J ends, which lost 4 bases and 1 base, there was a span of 15 bases. Written as DNA, the CDR3 is TGTGCCAGCAGCCCGGACTATTACGGCGGCACAGATACGCAGTATTTT. It encodes CASSPDYYGGTDTQYF.

The chain joins TRBV18 to TRBJ1-3; D is uncertain. The CDR3 is 17 residues long. Looked up from germline, CDR1 is KGHSH and CDR2 is LQKENI. V lost 0 bases, J lost 4 bases, and 16 bases lay in between. The CDR3 bases are TGTGCCAGCTCACCACCGACGGGAGCAAATATCGGAAACACCATATATTTT. Translation gives CASSPPTGANIGNTIYF.

This clonotype was seen more than once but under ten times. The CDR3 region is CSAFSAYNEQFF. For the CDR3, the DNA is TGCAGTGCCTTCTCAGCCTACAATGAGCAGTTCTTC. The chain employs TRBV20-1 and TRBJ2-1; no reliable D call. Germline V gene lookup returns CDR1 DFQATT and CDR2 SNEGSKA (reference sequence). The V and J ends lost 6 bases and 2 bases respectively, with 8 bases between them. The CDR3 loop spans 12 amino acids.

The rearrangement uses TRBV20-1 and TRBJ2-4; D is unresolved. The CDR3 length is 15 residues. CDR1 and CDR2 from the germline V gene are DFQATT and SNEGSKA (reference sequence). Trimming took off 1 base at V and 0 bases at J, with 10 bases between the two ends. The CDR3 nucleotides are TGCAGTGCTAGAGTCCAAAAACTAGCCAAAAACATTCAGTACTTC. This sequence encodes CSARVQKLAKNIQYF.

The CDR3 spells CASSQEGQGYADTQYF. In DNA, the CDR3 is TGTGCCAGCAGCCAAGAGGGACAGGGTTATGCCGATACGCAGTATTTT. The gene calls are TRBV4-2 and TRBJ2-3; 9 bases match TRBD1. Trimming cost V 0 bases and J 6 bases; bases outside gene matches: 7. Germline assignment: CDR1 LGHNA and CDR2 YNFKEQ. The CDR3 has 16 amino acids.

The V call is TRBV6-5, the J call TRBJ2-1; no definite D call. The CDR3 is 12 amino acids. Germline V gene data show CDR1 as MNHEY and CDR2 as SVGAGI. V shed 0 bases and J shed 9 bases, with 6 bases lying between them. The CDR3 bases are TGTGCCAGCAGTTACTCGAAGGGTGAGCAGTTCTTC. As protein: CASSYSKGEQFF.

This clonotype was counted only a few times. The J gene is TRBJ2-7, the V gene TRBV29-1; 8 positions agree with TRBD1. The CDR3 has 14 amino acids. CDR1 and CDR2 from the germline V gene are SQVTM and ANQGSEA. V lost 6 bases, J lost 2 bases, and 9 bases stayed unmatched. The CDR3 reads CSVDRGTGTYEQYF. As DNA, the CDR3 is TGCAGCGTAGACAGGGGAACTGGAACCTACGAGCAGTACTTC.

This clonotype is a singleton in its sample. V gene TRBV30 combines with J gene TRBJ1-4, with TRBD1 matching over 7 bases. V lost 0 bases, J lost 3 bases, and 7 bases stayed unmatched. The CDR3 consists of 16 residues. CDR1 and CDR2 from the germline V gene are GTSNPN and SVGIG (reference sequence). The CDR3 sequence: CAWSVQTGMANEKLFF. In DNA form, the CDR3 reads TGTGCCTGGAGTGTTCAGACAGGGATGGCTAATGAAAAACTGTTTTTT.

The chain uses TRBV29-1 and TRBJ1-3; D gene uncertain. In germline, CDR1 is SQVTM, CDR2 ANQGSEA. V gave up 7 bases and J gave up 0 bases, with 13 bases separating them. The CDR3 loop spans 14 amino acids. CDR3 loop: CSGTDASSGNTIYF. CDR3 sequence (DNA): TGCAGCGGAACAGACGCAAGCTCTGGAAACACCATATATTTT.

The V call is TRBV5-5, the J call TRBJ1-2; no firm D call. Germline loops: CDR1 SGHKS, CDR2 YYEKEE (reference sequence). CDR3 length equals 15 residues. V was clipped by 0 bases and J by 5 bases, with 14 bases between them. The CDR3 DNA reads as TGTGCCAGCAGCTTGGCCGTCGCCACGACGTATGGCTACACCTTC. It codes for CASSLAVATTYGYTF.

V is TRBV14 and J is TRBJ2-3; the D gene is possibly TRBD1 (6 bases). The ends were cut back, 5 bases at V and 3 bases at J, with 12 bases in the middle. The CDR3 runs 14 residues. Germline values: CDR1 SGHDN, CDR2 FVKESK. The CDR3 DNA sequence: TGTGCCAGCAGCACAGGGACCAAGACAGATACGCAGTATTTT. Translation gives CASSTGTKTDTQYF.

The sample holds a few counts of this clonotype. The V and J genes are TRBV11-2 and TRBJ1-1; 8 positions agree with TRBD1. Germline CDR1 reads SGHAT; CDR2 reads FQNNGV. Losses at the gene ends were 6 bases for V and 8 bases for J; bases not matched to a gene: 5. This CDR3 spans 12 amino acids. This chain's CDR3 is CASSRQGQEAFF. CDR3 sequence (DNA): TGTGCCAGCAGTCGACAGGGGCAAGAAGCTTTCTTT.

This clonotype was detected only a few times. V and J are TRBV6-2 or TRBV6-3 and TRBJ2-1; weak D call: TRBD1 (5 bases). This CDR3 spans 16 amino acids. The V gene's germline CDR1 is MNHEY and CDR2 SVGEGT. V was pared by 2 bases and J by 3 bases, with 14 bases between. CDR3 DNA sequence: TGTGCCAGCAGTTACCCCGGCAGGGTAGACTACAATGAGCAGTTCTTC. This encodes CASSYPGRVDYNEQFF.

This chain connects TRBV5-1 to TRBJ2-2; D unclear. CDR1 SGHRS and CDR2 YFSETQ come from the germline V gene. The CDR3 covers 12 residues. The V gene lost 6 bases and the J gene lost 3 bases, with 6 bases spanning the gap. The CDR3 sequence: CASNPDTGELFF. The DNA for the CDR3 is TGCGCCAGCAACCCCGACACCGGGGAGCTGTTTTTT. The whole variable domain, remainder taken from reference TRBV5-1 and TRBJ2-2, is KAGVTQTPRYLIKTRGQQVTLSCSPISGHRSVSWYQQTPGQGLQFLFEYFSETQRNKGNFPGRFSGRQFSNSRSEMNVSTLELGDSALYLCASNPDTGELFFGEGSRLTVL.

This clonotype was detected only a few times. The chain employs TRBV20-1 and TRBJ2-1; 8 bases fit TRBD1. The CDR3 is made up of 15 amino acids. Germline loops: CDR1 DFQATT, CDR2 SNEGSKA (reference sequence). The junction had 13 bases not matched to a gene; V was cut back by 5 bases and J by 7 bases. Here the CDR3 DNA reads TGCAGTGCTTCTCGGACAGGGTGGGAGCGAAATGAGCAGTTCTTC. This gives the protein CSASRTGWERNEQFF.